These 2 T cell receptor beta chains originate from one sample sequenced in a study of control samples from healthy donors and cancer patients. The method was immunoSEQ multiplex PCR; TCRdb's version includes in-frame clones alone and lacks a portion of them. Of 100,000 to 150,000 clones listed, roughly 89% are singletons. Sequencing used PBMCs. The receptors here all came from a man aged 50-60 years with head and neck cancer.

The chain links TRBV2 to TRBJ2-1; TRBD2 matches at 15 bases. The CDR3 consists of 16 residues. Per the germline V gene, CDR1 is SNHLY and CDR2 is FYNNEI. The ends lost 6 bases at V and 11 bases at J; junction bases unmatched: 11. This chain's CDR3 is CASSGEGLAGGSQQFF. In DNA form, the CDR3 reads TGTGCCAGCAGCGGGGAGGGACTAGCGGGGGGAAGCCAGCAGTTCTTC.

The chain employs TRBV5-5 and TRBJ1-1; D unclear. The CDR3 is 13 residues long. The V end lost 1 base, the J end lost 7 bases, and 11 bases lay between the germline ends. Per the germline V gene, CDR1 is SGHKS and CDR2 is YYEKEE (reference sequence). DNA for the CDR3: TGTGCCAGCAGCTTGCTCGACAACGGTGAAGCTTTCTTT. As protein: CASSLLDNGEAFF.